This T cell receptor (beta chain) is from a study of blood T cell repertoires in COVID-19. The overall study: Samples came from the United States, Italy and Spain, spanning acute and convalescent COVID-19.

V was clipped by 0 bases and J by 5 bases, with 11 bases between them. The CDR3 is made up of 14 amino acids. Per germline, CDR1 SGHTS and CDR2 YDEGEE. Profiled with immunoSEQ multiplex PCR; TCRdb holds only in-frame clones, not every one. The sample has roughly 380,000 clones, about nine tenths seen once. Sequencing input: peripheral blood. The clonotype originates from a woman in her fifties or sixties with COVID-19, enrolled during active disease. The chain is built from TRBV5-8 and TRBJ1-1, with D maybe TRBD1 (6 bases). The CDR3 sequence is CASSLDQGRTEAFF. The CDR3, as DNA: TGTGCCAGCAGCTTGGATCAGGGGAGAACTGAAGCTTTCTTT.